These 5 T cell receptor beta chains came from one sample sequenced in a study of identical twins. A single record per CDR3 protein comes from TCRdb applying MiXCR to the 5' RACE reads. The table shows hundreds of thousands of distinct CDR3 sequences, with 15% to 20% occurring only once. The same specimen was also included in a second study, on T cells expressing NK-cell markers.

The sample comprised PBMCs. All receptors derive from a woman between 18 and 29 years old in good health.

The rearrangement joins TRBV20-1 to TRBJ2-5, with D uncertain. The V end lost 3 bases, the J end lost 2 bases, and 10 bases lay between the germline ends. The CDR3 loop spans 13 amino acids. Germline V gene sequence: CDR1 DFQATT, CDR2 SNEGSKA (reference sequence). The CDR3, as DNA: TGCAGTGCTAGGTGGGGTAGGCAAGAGACCCAGTACTTC. It specifies CSARWGRQETQYF.

The gene calls are TRBV3-1 and TRBJ2-1, with D possibly matching TRBD1 (6 bases). The germline V and J ends were trimmed by 6 bases and 7 bases, with 19 bases remaining between them. CDR1 LGHDT and CDR2 YNNKEL come from the germline V gene (reference sequence). The CDR3 spans 15 residues. CDR3 coding DNA: TGTGCCAGCAGGGTACAGGGTTCAAGAGTTAATGAGCAGTTCTTC. The encoded protein is CASRVQGSRVNEQFF.

The chain recombines TRBV18 with TRBJ2-2; TRBD1 is a possible D gene (6 bases). The CDR3 is 14 amino acids. The germline gives CDR1 KGHSH, CDR2 LQKENI. V was clipped by 4 bases and J by 0 bases, with 6 bases between them. Here the CDR3 DNA reads TGTGCCAGCTCACGACAGGCGAACACCGGGGAGCTGTTTTTT. Its protein product is CASSRQANTGELFF. The complete variable domain, with remaining parts taken from reference TRBV18 and TRBJ2-2, reads NAGVMQNPRHLVRRRGQEARLRCSPMKGHSHVYWYRQLPEEGLKFMVYLQKENIIDESGMPKERFSAEFPKEGPSILRIQQVVRGDSAAYFCASSRQANTGELFFGEGSRLTVL.

The rearrangement links TRBV7-6 to TRBJ2-3; possible D gene TRBD2, 6 bases. Trimming took 4 bases from V and 0 from J, leaving 11 bases between them. Germline values: CDR1 SGHVS, CDR2 FNYEAQ. This CDR3 spans 15 amino acids. CDR3 sequence: CASSSERGSTDTQYF. The DNA of the CDR3 is TGTGCCAGCAGCTCAGAACGGGGGAGCACAGATACGCAGTATTTT.

This clonotype was seen a single time. The chain recombines TRBV7-2 with TRBJ2-1; 9 bases are shared with TRBD2. The ends lost 8 bases at V and 7 bases at J; junction bases unmatched: 9. The CDR3 has 14 residues. The germline gives CDR1 SGHTA, CDR2 FQGNSA. CDR3 residues: CASRIAGAGNEQFF. In nucleotides, the CDR3 is TGTGCCAGCCGGATAGCGGGAGCCGGGAATGAGCAGTTCTTC.